The 20 T cell receptor beta chains presented below share a single source sample, sequenced in a study of cytomegalovirus exposure and HLA in healthy donors. Primers: 60 Vbeta forward and 13 Jbeta reverse. Generated by immunoSEQ multiplex PCR, the TCRdb table keeps only in-frame clones and is missing some. The sample totals approximately 110,000 clones. The sample was PBMCs. The receptor source for this set is a man aged 25-45 years in good health and CMV-seronegative.

The V gene is TRBV2, the J gene TRBJ2-3, with TRBD2 matching 8 bases. The CDR3 runs 17 residues. J gave up 6 bases and V 3 bases, and 14 bases lay outside the gene matches. The germline V gene encodes CDR1 SNHLY and CDR2 FYNNEI. CDR3 in amino acids: CASSEGLAGSTSDTQYF. CDR3 nucleotide sequence: TGTGCCAGCAGTGAGGGATTAGCGGGATCTACCTCCGATACGCAGTATTTT.

The J gene is TRBJ2-7, the V gene TRBV5-8, with D uncertain. Germline lookup yields CDR1 SGHTS and CDR2 YDEGEE. Trimming shortened V by 0 bases and J by 2 bases, and 9 bases separated the two germline ends. The CDR3 length is 14 residues. The CDR3 coding sequence is TGTGCCAGCAGCTTGGGGGTAGCAACCTACGAGCAGTACTTC. Its translation: CASSLGVATYEQYF. The entire variable domain, with the rest obtained from reference TRBV5-8 and TRBJ2-7, is as follows: EAGVTQSPTHLIKTRGQQATLRCSPISGHTSVYWYQQALGLGLQFLLWYDEGEERNRGNFPPRFSGRQFPNYSSELNVNALELEDSALYLCASSLGVATYEQYFGPGTRLTVT.

The chain links TRBV6-8 to TRBJ2-3; D gene unclear. This CDR3 has 16 amino acids. Germline V gives CDR1 MNHGY, CDR2 SAAAGT. Trimming left V 2 bases short and J 1 base short, with 13 bases between. The CDR3: CASSYPPGLRTDTQYF. The CDR3, as DNA: TGTGCCAGCAGTTACCCACCGGGTTTGCGCACAGATACGCAGTATTTT.

This chain links TRBV7-9 with TRBJ1-4; 9 nucleotides match TRBD1. CDR1 is SEHNR and CDR2 is FQNEAQ in the germline V gene (reference sequence). The V gene end was trimmed by 5 bases and the J gene end by 8 bases; junction bases not matched to a gene: 6. CDR3 length: 14 residues. This chain's CDR3 is CASSLQGAREKLFF. In DNA, the CDR3 is TGTGCCAGCAGCCTACAGGGGGCAAGGGAAAAACTGTTTTTT.

The chain uses TRBV5-1 and TRBJ2-7, with D hard to call. Deletions cut 0 bases from V and 2 bases from J, with 6 bases between. Per germline, CDR1 SGHRS and CDR2 YFSETQ. The CDR3 has 13 amino acids. CDR3 loop: CASSLGNTYEQYF. CDR3 DNA sequence: TGCGCCAGCAGCTTGGGAAACACCTACGAGCAGTACTTC.

This chain connects TRBV5-1 to TRBJ2-7, with TRBD2 matching over 9 bases. CDR3 size: 15 residues. Trimming at V came to 2 bases and at J to 2 bases, leaving 5 bases not matched to a gene. Germline V gene sequence: CDR1 SGHRS, CDR2 YFSETQ. CDR3 nucleotides: TGCGCCAGCAGCTTTAGCGGGAGAAACCCCTACGAGCAGTACTTC. Protein product: CASSFSGRNPYEQYF.

The chain couples TRBV5-1 to TRBJ2-5, with 8 bases fitting TRBD1. V shed 0 bases, J shed 4 bases, and the junction held 5 bases outside the gene matches. CDR3 length: 15 residues. Germline CDR1 is SGHRS and CDR2 is YFSETQ. The DNA of the CDR3 is TGCGCCAGCAGCTTGGCCTCAGGGGGCGCAGAGACCCAGTACTTC. Amino acids: CASSLASGGAETQYF.

With respect to this clone: Distinct nucleotide sequences in the sample also encode this CDR3. The rearrangement joins TRBV6-6 to TRBJ2-1; 10 nucleotides agree with TRBD2. V shed 4 bases and J 13 bases; nucleotides not matched to a gene: 16. Germline CDR1 reads MNHNY; CDR2 reads SVGAGI (reference sequence). CDR3 length: 16 residues. As DNA, the CDR3 is TGTGCCAGCAGTTCCTCCGGGACTAGCGCCCCTTCAGAACAGTTCTTC. This gives the protein CASSSSGTSAPSEQFF.

The rearrangement uses TRBV7-2 and TRBJ1-3; 7 bases align to TRBD1. V was pared by 3 bases and J by 0 bases, with 14 bases of the junction left unmatched. Looked up from germline, CDR1 is SGHTA and CDR2 is FQGNSA. The CDR3 is made up of 19 amino acids. The CDR3 is CASSFAPLGQANSGNTIYF. DNA of the CDR3: TGTGCCAGCAGCTTCGCTCCCCTAGGACAGGCGAACTCTGGAAACACCATATATTTT.

As DNA, the CDR3 is TGTGCCAGCAGCCGGGCGGGGGCAAGGCAGCCCCAGCATTTT. Encoded protein: CASSRAGARQPQHF. The V call is TRBV9, the J call TRBJ1-5; possible D gene TRBD1, 6 bases. The V end lost 4 bases, the J end lost 7 bases, and 15 bases lay between the germline ends. CDR1 and CDR2 from the germline V gene are SGDLS and YYNGEE. This CDR3 has 14 amino acids.

The chain employs TRBV29-1 and TRBJ2-7, with TRBD2 identical over 7 bases. Germline lookup yields CDR1 SQVTM and CDR2 ANQGSEA. V lost 3 bases and J lost 0; bases outside the gene matches: 14. This CDR3 is 17 amino acids long. The CDR3 DNA reads as TGCAGCGTTGATGTCTGGGTGGCGGGAGATAGCTCCTACGAGCAGTACTTC. Amino acids: CSVDVWVAGDSSYEQYF.

The chain employs TRBV4-3 and TRBJ2-3; TRBD1 aligns across 7 bases. With V trimmed by 1 base and J by 3 bases, 4 bases remained unmatched. CDR3 size: 15 residues. Germline values: CDR1 LGHNA, CDR2 YSLEER. DNA of the CDR3: TGCGCCAGCAGCCAAGGGGACAGCATAACAGATACGCAGTATTTT. It encodes CASSQGDSITDTQYF.

Of note for this clone: Other DNA sequences within the sample encode an identical CDR3. J is TRBJ1-1 and V is TRBV7-9, with 8 bases identical to TRBD1. This CDR3 has 14 residues. Per germline, CDR1 SEHNR and CDR2 FQNEAQ (reference sequence). J lost 1 base, V lost 5 bases, and 3 bases had no gene match. In nucleotides, the CDR3 is TGTGCCAGCAGCCTCGGACAGGGGAACACTGAAGCTTTCTTT. Protein: CASSLGQGNTEAFF.

The chain couples TRBV30 to TRBJ2-1, with a weak D call TRBD2 (5 bases). There are 13 residues in the CDR3. Per the germline V gene, CDR1 is GTSNPN and CDR2 is SVGIG (reference sequence). V was trimmed by 4 bases and J by 9 bases, leaving 16 bases between them. This CDR3 is CAWTLDSFPEQFF. CDR3 DNA: TGTGCCTGGACACTAGACTCTTTCCCTGAGCAGTTCTTC.

The V and J genes are TRBV4-1 and TRBJ2-3; D is undetermined. CDR1 and CDR2 from the germline V gene are MGHRA and YSYEKL. The CDR3 runs 15 residues. The V end was cut by 4 bases, the J end by 0 bases, with 11 bases between. CDR3 sequence (DNA): TGCGCCAGCAGCCCCCAGTTCCGTAGCACAGATACGCAGTATTTT. Protein sequence: CASSPQFRSTDTQYF.

The chain uses TRBV11-2 and TRBJ1-6, with 7 nucleotides matching TRBD1. J was trimmed by 6 bases and V by 5 bases; bases with no gene match: 7. The CDR3 is made up of 15 amino acids. CDR1 SGHAT and CDR2 FQNNGV come from the germline V gene. The CDR3 sequence: CASSQRQGGNSPLHF. DNA of the CDR3: TGTGCCAGCAGCCAGAGACAGGGTGGTAATTCACCCCTCCACTTT.

The chain's CDR3 is CAIRGTDNPNSPLHF. The CDR3 DNA sequence: TGTGCCATCAGAGGGACAGATAATCCTAATTCACCCCTCCACTTT. The chain recombines TRBV10-3 with TRBJ1-6; 7 nucleotides agree with TRBD1. The CDR3 has 15 amino acids. After removal of 6 bases from V and 6 bases from J, the junction contained 8 bases not matched to a gene. In germline, CDR1 is ENHRY, CDR2 SYGVKD.

Comments on this clone: Other DNA sequences of this sample code for an identical CDR3. The V call is TRBV10-3, the J call TRBJ2-2; TRBD1 agrees at 9 bases. Germline loops: CDR1 ENHRY, CDR2 SYGVKD. V was pared by 4 bases and J by 7 bases, with 7 bases of the junction left unmatched. CDR3 length equals 15 residues. CDR3 DNA sequence: TGTGCCATCAGTGCGGGACAGGGATCCCACGGGGAGCTGTTTTTT. Protein sequence: CAISAGQGSHGELFF.

This chain uses TRBV7-9 with TRBJ1-2; 7 bases match TRBD1. With V trimmed by 5 bases and J by 0 bases, 18 bases remained unmatched. The CDR3 has 19 amino acids. Germline V gene data show CDR1 as SEHNR and CDR2 as FQNEAQ (reference sequence). This chain's CDR3 is CASSTHRDSPVFANYGYTF. The DNA of the CDR3 is TGTGCCAGCAGCACCCACCGGGACAGCCCCGTCTTCGCTAACTATGGCTACACCTTC.

The chain carries TRBV4-1 and TRBJ2-1; D is unresolved. The CDR3 is 14 amino acids. Germline CDR1 is MGHRA and CDR2 is YSYEKL. Trimming pared 1 base from V and 5 bases from J, leaving 9 bases between. DNA for the CDR3: TGCGCCAGCAGCCAAGGGTGGCTTAACAATGAGCAGTTCTTC. Protein: CASSQGWLNNEQFF.